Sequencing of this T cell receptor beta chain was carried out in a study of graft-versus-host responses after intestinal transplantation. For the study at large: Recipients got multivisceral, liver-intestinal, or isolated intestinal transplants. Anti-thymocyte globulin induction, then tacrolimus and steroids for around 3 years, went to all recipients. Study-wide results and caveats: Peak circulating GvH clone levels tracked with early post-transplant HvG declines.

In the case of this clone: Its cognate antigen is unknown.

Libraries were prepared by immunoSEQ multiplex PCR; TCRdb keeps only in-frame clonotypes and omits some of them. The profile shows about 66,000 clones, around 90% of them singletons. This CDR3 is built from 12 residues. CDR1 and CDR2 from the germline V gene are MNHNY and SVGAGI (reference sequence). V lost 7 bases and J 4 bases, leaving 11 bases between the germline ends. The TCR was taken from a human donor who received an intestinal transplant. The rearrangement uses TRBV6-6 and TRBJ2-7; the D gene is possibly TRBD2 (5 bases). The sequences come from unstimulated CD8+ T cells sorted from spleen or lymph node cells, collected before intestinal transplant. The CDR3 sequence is CASNQPGYEQYF. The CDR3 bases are TGTGCCAGCAACCAACCGGGGTACGAGCAGTACTTC.